The rows below give T cell receptor beta chains drawn from one sample of a study of early T cells in non-severe SARS-CoV-2 infection. From the 5' RACE reads, TCRdb called clonotypes with MiXCR, one entry per CDR3 protein. This table holds 70,000 to 95,000 distinct CDR3 sequences, roughly 15% found once. Sequencing used whole blood. These receptors were collected from an adult who was a healthcare worker with PCR-confirmed SARS-CoV-2 infection or an uninfected control (not recorded which). Each CDR3 is given with its conserved first and last residue. The D gene is left open where the match is weak.

TRBV29-1	TRBD2	CSVTEASGGAATQYF
TRBV2	-	CASSAGTDTQYF
TRBV5-1	-	CASSFTGNEAFF
TRBV6-5	TRBD2	CASSGLADQETQYF
TRBV12-3/TRBV12-4	TRBD2	CASRHFAGVYNEQFF
TRBV20-1	TRBD1	CSARDRTGAMNTEAFF
TRBV20-1	TRBD2	CSAGGGANNEQFF
TRBV3-1	TRBD1	CASSRDGQGGDYGYTF
TRBV24-1	TRBD2	CATSDISGGENEQFF
TRBV14	-	CASSQQSPGLYTEAFF
TRBV7-2	-	CASSPTNSNTGELFF
TRBV12-5	-	CASGLQGSNQPQHF
TRBV5-6	-	CASSLGASDSPLHF
TRBV12-3/TRBV12-4	TRBD1	CASRQTGQGFGELFF
TRBV20-1	TRBD1	CSARIGTGYNEQFF
TRBV2	TRBD2	CASRSSGGSGELFF
TRBV9	-	CASSVGSGEAFF
TRBV12-3/TRBV12-4	TRBD1	CASSPGGTEAFF
TRBV20-1	TRBD1	CSAREGTGNTEAFF